The 22 T cell receptor beta chains reported below all come from one sample, sequenced in a study of blood T cell repertoires in COVID-19 (dated by TCRdb to about 2020). The library was produced with the immunoSEQ multiplex PCR assay. Drawn from immuneACCESS, this table holds only the in-frame rearrangements with V and J called that TCRdb kept. Clones are partly lost; checked studies trace under half to an unresolved V gene and leave the rest unexplained. Here the sample has 210,000 or so clones; 80% to 85% occur a single time. Roughly a fifth of the sample is in the top ten clones. Sequenced material: peripheral blood. The receptor source for this set is a human donor in a cohort sampled during active COVID-19.

The chain couples TRBV11-2 to TRBJ2-5; 14 bases fit TRBD2. CDR1 and CDR2 from the germline V gene are SGHAT and FQNNGV. This CDR3 spans 18 amino acids. After removal of 2 bases from V and 7 bases from J, the junction contained 12 bases not matched to a gene. The CDR3 sequence: CASSLRGLAGVGGGTQYF. Written as DNA, the CDR3 is TGTGCCAGCAGCTTACGGGGACTAGCGGGAGTTGGGGGAGGGACCCAGTACTTC. Based on the CDR3 plus reference TRBV11-2 and TRBJ2-5, the full variable domain is EAGVAQSPRYKIIEKRQSVAFWCNPISGHATLYWYQQILGQGPKLLIQFQNNGVVDDSQLPKDRFSAERLKGVDSTLKIQPAKLEDSAVYLCASSLRGLAGVGGGTQYFGPGTRLLVL.

This chain joins TRBV4-1 and TRBJ1-1; D perhaps matches TRBD1 (5 bases). This CDR3 has 14 residues. From germline, CDR1 is MGHRA and CDR2 YSYEKL. The V end was cut by 2 bases, the J end by 5 bases, with 12 bases between. CDR3 in DNA: TGCGCCAGCAGCCAAAGGCTCGGGGGGACTGAAGCTTTCTTT. Translation: CASSQRLGGTEAFF.

This clone was seen only once. The chain carries TRBV14 and TRBJ2-1, with D tentatively TRBD1 (6 bases). The CDR3 loop spans 16 amino acids. Between the trimmed V and J ends, which lost 0 bases and 7 bases, there was a span of 16 bases. The germline V gene has CDR1 SGHDN and CDR2 FVKESK. The CDR3 loop reads CASSQDPGHLYNEQFF. The CDR3 DNA reads as TGTGCCAGCAGCCAAGATCCGGGACACCTTTATAATGAGCAGTTCTTC.

This clone has a single count. This chain uses TRBV2 with TRBJ1-2; D ambiguous. CDR3 length: 13 amino acids. V lost 4 bases to trimming and J lost 4 bases, with 10 bases between them. Germline loops: CDR1 SNHLY, CDR2 FYNNEI. The CDR3 is CASSGDTSYGYTF. The CDR3 bases are TGTGCCAGCAGTGGAGACACATCCTATGGCTACACCTTC.

The V gene is TRBV5-1, the J gene TRBJ2-7, with TRBD2 matching over 10 bases. CDR1 and CDR2 from the germline V gene are SGHRS and YFSETQ. The CDR3 loop spans 15 amino acids. The V segment lost 2 bases and the J segment 5 bases; nucleotides outside the gene matches: 7. CDR3 sequence reads: CASSLGSGRYNEQYF. The CDR3 nucleotides read TGCGCCAGCAGCTTAGGTAGCGGGAGGTATAACGAGCAGTACTTC.

This sequence joins TRBV27 and TRBJ1-5; the D is unclear. The CDR3 runs to 16 residues. The ends were cut back, 3 bases at V and 0 bases at J, with 12 bases in the middle. Looked up from germline, CDR1 is MNHEY and CDR2 is SMNVEV (reference sequence). This chain's CDR3 is CASSFPPDYSNQPQHF. The CDR3 coding sequence is TGTGCCAGCAGTTTTCCTCCGGACTATAGCAATCAGCCCCAGCATTTT.

This clone was recorded only once. The J gene is TRBJ1-1, the V gene TRBV30; D is ambiguous. V was trimmed by 4 bases and J by 4 bases, leaving 16 bases between them. Germline loops: CDR1 GTSNPN, CDR2 SVGIG (reference sequence). CDR3 size: 14 residues. CDR3 residues: CAWNQLRTGTEAFF. The CDR3 bases are TGTGCCTGGAATCAACTTCGAACGGGCACTGAAGCTTTCTTT.

This clone was counted a single time. The chain combines TRBV1 with TRBJ2-3; the listed D gene, TRBD2, was not tested against the DNA. TRBV1 is termed a pseudogene. CDR3 length equals 18 residues. CDR3 protein: CTSSQRVAGAEGTDTQYF. CDR3 DNA sequence: TGCACCAGCAGCCAAAGGGTAGCGGGAGCCGAGGGCACAGATACGCAGTATTTT.

A note on this clone: A much larger clone sits a single nucleotide away, making a read error possible. This chain joins TRBV27 and TRBJ2-3; D is possibly TRBD1 (5 bases). V lost 6 bases and J 4 bases, leaving 5 bases between the germline ends. This CDR3 region has 11 residues. The V gene's germline CDR1 is MNHEY and CDR2 SMNVEV (reference sequence). The CDR3 nucleotides are TGTGCCAGCAGCAGGGCAGATACGCAGTATTTT. This encodes CASSRADTQYF.

This clone was counted many times. The CDR3, as DNA: TGTGCCAGCAGCTTGAGGAGTACGGATGAGCAGTTCTTC. It translates to CASSLRSTDEQFF. This chain links TRBV5-6 with TRBJ2-1, with D uncertain. In germline, CDR1 is SGHDT, CDR2 YYEEEE. V gave up 1 base and J gave up 8 bases, with 10 bases separating them. This CDR3 region has 13 residues.

The V call is TRBV2, the J call TRBJ2-7; D unresolved. V shed 6 bases and J shed 2 bases, with 11 bases lying between them. Germline V gene lookup returns CDR1 SNHLY and CDR2 FYNNEI. There are 13 residues in the CDR3. CDR3 sequence: CASRETATYEQYF. DNA of the CDR3: TGTGCCAGCAGGGAGACGGCCACCTACGAGCAGTACTTC.

This chain links TRBV6-5 with TRBJ1-1; D perhaps matches TRBD1 (5 bases). The CDR3 spans 12 residues. Germline V gives CDR1 MNHEY, CDR2 SVGAGI. V was pared by 8 bases and J by 3 bases, with 10 bases between. CDR3 sequence (DNA): TGTGCCAGCGCGACCAGGGACACTGAAGCTTTCTTT. It translates to CASATRDTEAFF.

The chain has TRBV5-1 and TRBJ2-1; 8 bases map to TRBD2. The CDR3 covers 15 residues. The V gene end was trimmed by 5 bases and the J gene end by 2 bases; junction bases not matched to a gene: 6. Germline assignment: CDR1 SGHRS and CDR2 YFSETQ. In DNA, the CDR3 is TGCGCCAGCAGGGATGACGGGGGGGCCTACAATGAGCAGTTCTTC. Translated: CASRDDGGAYNEQFF.

This rearrangement joins TRBV18 to TRBJ2-3; 12 bases agree with TRBD2. This CDR3 spans 16 amino acids. Germline V lookup: CDR1 KGHSH, CDR2 LQKENI. V was pared by 3 bases and J by 5 bases, with 6 bases of the junction left unmatched. The CDR3 nucleotides read TGTGCCAGCTCACCCGGACTAGCGGGGCGGGTAGATACGCAGTATTTT. This codes for CASSPGLAGRVDTQYF.

In DNA, the CDR3 is TGTGCCAGCATCACTACGGGGGGGCGGCGAAACGAGCAGTACTTC. The encoded protein is CASITTGGRRNEQYF. V is TRBV28 and J is TRBJ2-7; 8 nucleotides line up with TRBD2. The ends lost 7 bases at V and 5 bases at J; junction bases unmatched: 13. CDR1 and CDR2 (germline): MDHEN, SYDVKM. The CDR3 sequence is 15 residues long.

V is TRBV19 and J is TRBJ2-5; 13 nucleotides match TRBD2. CDR1 and CDR2 from the germline V gene are LNHDA and SQIVND (reference sequence). Unmatched junction bases numbered 6, after V lost 1 base and J lost 4 bases. The length of the CDR3 is 17 residues. The CDR3 sequence: CASSIGRLAGGLETQYF. CDR3 DNA sequence: TGTGCCAGTAGTATAGGACGACTAGCGGGAGGCCTAGAGACCCAGTACTTC. The full variable domain, its missing parts supplied by reference TRBV19 and TRBJ2-5, is DGGITQSPKYLFRKEGQNVTLSCEQNLNHDAMYWYRQDPGQGLRLIYYSQIVNDFQKGDIAEGYSVSREKKESFPLTVTSAQKNPTAFYLCASSIGRLAGGLETQYFGPGTRLLVL.

The gene calls are TRBV29-1 and TRBJ2-5; possibly TRBD1 or TRBD2 for D (7 bases each). CDR3 length equals 13 residues. V was clipped by 7 bases and J by 0 bases, with 12 bases between them. The germline gives CDR1 SQVTM, CDR2 ANQGSEA. The CDR3 spells CSGGGTDQETQYF. The CDR3 DNA is TGCAGCGGGGGGGGGACAGACCAAGAGACCCAGTACTTC.

V usage is TRBV11-2 and J usage is TRBJ2-1, with 10 bases that match TRBD2. In germline, CDR1 is SGHAT, CDR2 FQNNGV. The trim removed 1 base at V and 6 bases at J, leaving 3 bases unmatched. This CDR3 is 15 amino acids long. The CDR3 DNA follows: TGTGCCAGCAGCTTAGCAATAGCGGGGGGCAATGAGCAGTTCTTC. This codes for CASSLAIAGGNEQFF.

CDR3 sequence: CASTLVTGANTEAFF. In nucleotides, the CDR3 is TGTGCCAGCACCCTGGTTACAGGGGCGAACACTGAAGCTTTCTTT. The chain carries TRBV2 and TRBJ1-1, with 7 positions matching TRBD1. CDR1 SNHLY and CDR2 FYNNEI come from the germline V gene. Germline trimming cut 7 bases from V and 1 base from J; bases unmatched to any gene: 9. The CDR3 covers 15 residues.

The chain uses TRBV5-1 and TRBJ2-3, with TRBD1 matching over 11 bases. Germline V gene lookup returns CDR1 SGHRS and CDR2 YFSETQ. The CDR3 is made up of 11 amino acids. The V gene end was trimmed by 7 bases and the J gene end by 8 bases; junction bases not matched to a gene: 0. The CDR3 DNA is TGCGCCAGCGGACAGGGGGCTACGCAGTATTTT. Encoded protein: CASGQGATQYF.

The chain uses TRBV7-9 and TRBJ2-3, with TRBD2 matching over 8 bases. The CDR3 spans 15 residues. Trimming removed 2 bases from V and 3 bases from J; junction bases left unmatched: 4. Germline CDR1 is SEHNR and CDR2 is FQNEAQ (reference sequence). The DNA for the CDR3 is TGTGCCAGCAGCTTAAAGCGGGGGTTGACAGATACGCAGTATTTT. Translating it yields CASSLKRGLTDTQYF.

This CDR3 is CASSQDPPTSLRNEQFF. CDR3 DNA: TGTGCCAGCAGCCAAGATCCGCCGACTAGTCTGCGCAATGAGCAGTTCTTC. This chain connects TRBV4-2 to TRBJ2-1, with D perhaps TRBD2 (6 bases). CDR1 is LGHNA and CDR2 is YNFKEQ in the germline V gene. The CDR3 sequence is 17 residues long. Trimming removed 0 bases at V and 6 bases at J, with 18 bases between.